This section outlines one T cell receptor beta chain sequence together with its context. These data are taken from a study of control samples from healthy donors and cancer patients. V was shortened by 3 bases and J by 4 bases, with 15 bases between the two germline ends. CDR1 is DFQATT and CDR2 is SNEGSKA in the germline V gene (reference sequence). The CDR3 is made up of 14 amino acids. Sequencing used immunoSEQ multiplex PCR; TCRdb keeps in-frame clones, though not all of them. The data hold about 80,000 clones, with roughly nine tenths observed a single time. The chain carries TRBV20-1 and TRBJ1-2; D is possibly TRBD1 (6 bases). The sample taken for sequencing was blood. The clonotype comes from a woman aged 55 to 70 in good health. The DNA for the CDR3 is TGCAGTGCTAGTCTGTTTGGGGGGGCCTATGGCTACACCTTC. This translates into CSASLFGGAYGYTF.